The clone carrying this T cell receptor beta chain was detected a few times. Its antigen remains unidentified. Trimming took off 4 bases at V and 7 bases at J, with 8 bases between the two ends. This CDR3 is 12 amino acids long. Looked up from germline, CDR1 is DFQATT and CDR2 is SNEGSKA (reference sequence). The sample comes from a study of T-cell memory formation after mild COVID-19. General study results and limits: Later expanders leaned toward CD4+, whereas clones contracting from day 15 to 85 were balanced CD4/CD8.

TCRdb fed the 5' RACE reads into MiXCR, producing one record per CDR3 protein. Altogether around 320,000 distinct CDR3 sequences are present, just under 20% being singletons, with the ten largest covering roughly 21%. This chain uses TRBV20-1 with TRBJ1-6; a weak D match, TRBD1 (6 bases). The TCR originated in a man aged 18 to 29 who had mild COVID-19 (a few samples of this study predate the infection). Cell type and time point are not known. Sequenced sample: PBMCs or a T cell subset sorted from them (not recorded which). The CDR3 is CSAIQGNSPLHF. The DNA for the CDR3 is TGCAGTGCTATTCAGGGGAATTCACCCCTCCACTTT.